The 28 T cell receptor beta chains below were found in one sample sequenced in a study of shared clonotypes between healthy human individuals. Assay used: immunoSEQ multiplex PCR; TCRdb lists only in-frame clones, some missing. The table has about 2.1 million clones, over 85% seen once; the top ten hold around 1.7%. Naive-designated CD8 cells lacked CD45RO, were positively enriched for CCR7, and omitted terminally differentiated effector memory CD45RA+ cells. Sample: naive CD8+ T cells from PBMCs. Receptor source: a man in his late teens or twenties in good health. Some clones in this sample may be carry-over from other donors' samples.

This chain uses TRBV11-2 with TRBJ2-1, with a weak D call TRBD1 (6 bases). CDR3 size: 13 residues. Trimming cost V 5 bases and J 2 bases, with 7 bases left between them. Germline assignment: CDR1 SGHAT and CDR2 FQNNGV. The CDR3 reads CASSHRAYNEQFF. CDR3 DNA: TGTGCCAGCAGCCACAGGGCCTACAATGAGCAGTTCTTC.

CDR3 residues: CASSDRDSQETQYF. The DNA of the CDR3 is TGTGCCAGCAGTGACCGGGACTCACAAGAGACCCAGTACTTC. The chain carries TRBV28 and TRBJ2-5, with a weak D call TRBD2 (6 bases). This CDR3 has 14 amino acids. Germline V gene sequence: CDR1 MDHEN, CDR2 SYDVKM. Trimming stripped 5 bases from V and 2 bases from J, with 12 bases between.

V is TRBV27 and J is TRBJ2-3, with TRBD2 as a possible D gene (5 bases). V lost 2 bases and J lost 3, with 12 bases in between. The germline CDR1 and CDR2 sequences are MNHEY and SMNVEV (reference sequence). There are 15 residues in the CDR3. As DNA, the CDR3 is TGTGCCAGCAGTTTAACGGACGGAGGTACAGATACGCAGTATTTT. Protein sequence: CASSLTDGGTDTQYF.

The chain has TRBV4-1 and TRBJ2-7, with 9 bases aligning to TRBD1. Germline CDR1 reads MGHRA; CDR2 reads YSYEKL. With V trimmed by 2 bases and J by 3 bases, 11 bases remained unmatched. CDR3 length: 17 amino acids. The CDR3 is CASSQSLSRTGDYEQYF. CDR3 nucleotide sequence: TGCGCCAGCAGCCAAAGCTTATCCCGGACAGGGGACTACGAGCAGTACTTC.

The CDR3 nucleotides read TGTGCCAGCAGGGAAGGGGGCGGTGGCTATGGCTACACCTTC. This sequence encodes CASREGGGGYGYTF. The chain has TRBV27 and TRBJ1-2; 7 nucleotides line up with TRBD1. The germline CDR1 and CDR2 sequences are MNHEY and SMNVEV (reference sequence). The CDR3 is 14 amino acids. V shed 6 bases and J 4 bases; nucleotides not matched to a gene: 8.

Concerning this clone: Relative to the germline gene, one junction end is altered; a read error may explain this. V and J are TRBV11-2 and TRBJ2-1; D is perhaps TRBD2 (6 bases). The CDR3 has 12 residues. The germline V gene encodes CDR1 SGHAT and CDR2 FQNNGV. As DNA, the CDR3 is TGTGCCAGCAGCTGGGGGGTGCTAGACACGCTCTTC. This sequence encodes CASSWGVLDTLF.

V usage is TRBV2 and J usage is TRBJ2-7, with 8 nucleotides matching TRBD1. Germline-derived CDR1 and CDR2 are SNHLY and FYNNEI. V lost 6 bases and J lost 1; bases outside the gene matches: 5. CDR3 length: 14 amino acids. The CDR3 reads CASRGTGGSYEQYF. DNA for the CDR3: TGTGCCAGCAGGGGCACAGGGGGTTCCTACGAGCAGTACTTC. Variable domain in full (rest from reference TRBV2 and TRBJ2-7): EPEVTQTPSHQVTQMGQEVILRCVPISNHLYFYWYRQILGQKVEFLVSFYNNEISEKSEIFDDQFSVERPDGSNFTLKIRSTKLEDSAMYFCASRGTGGSYEQYFGPGTRLTVT.

The rearrangement joins TRBV9 to TRBJ1-1; tentative D call: TRBD1 (5 bases). Trimming removed 3 bases from V and 4 bases from J, with 16 bases in between. The CDR3 runs to 15 residues. Germline-derived CDR1 and CDR2 are SGDLS and YYNGEE. The CDR3 DNA follows: TGTGCCAGCAGCGACCCCTGGGGGGATCCCACTGAAGCTTTCTTT. This translates into CASSDPWGDPTEAFF.

The CDR3 DNA reads as TGTGCCAGCAGTGAAGCGGCAGGGGGCCTCCAAGAGACCCAGTACTTC. Its translation is CASSEAAGGLQETQYF. The genes are TRBV6-1 and TRBJ2-5; 8 nucleotides align to TRBD1. The CDR3 contains 16 residues. Unmatched junction bases numbered 4, after V lost 0 bases and J lost 1 base. Germline V gene sequence: CDR1 MNHNS, CDR2 SASEGT.

This clone occurred once. The chain links TRBV29-1 to TRBJ2-1; D gene ambiguous. The V end lost 8 bases, the J end lost 3 bases, and 20 bases lay between the germline ends. CDR3 length equals 15 residues. The V gene's germline CDR1 is SQVTM and CDR2 ANQGSEA. The CDR3 coding sequence is TGCAGCATCCCCTGGGCCGGAGATGGCTACAATGAGCAGTTCTTC. Translation: CSIPWAGDGYNEQFF.

CDR3 loop: CASAPNGLAGHEQFF. The CDR3 DNA follows: TGTGCCAGCGCACCGAACGGGCTAGCGGGACATGAGCAGTTCTTC. The chain recombines TRBV27 with TRBJ2-1, with TRBD2 matching over 9 bases. Germline trimming cut 8 bases from V and 8 bases from J; bases unmatched to any gene: 13. Germline V lookup: CDR1 MNHEY, CDR2 SMNVEV (reference sequence). The CDR3 is made up of 15 amino acids.

The chain joins TRBV29-1 to TRBJ1-2; unclear D gene. The CDR3 is made up of 10 amino acids. In germline, CDR1 is SQVTM, CDR2 ANQGSEA. V lost 5 bases and J lost 8, with 9 bases in between. In nucleotides, the CDR3 is TGCAGCGTTCGGGCGGAGGGCTACACCTTC. Protein sequence: CSVRAEGYTF.

The chain joins TRBV7-9 to TRBJ2-7; 15 nucleotides match TRBD2. V trimming: 2 bases; J trimming: 2 bases; junction bases outside the gene matches: 7. There are 18 residues in the CDR3. Germline CDR1 SEHNR, CDR2 FQNEAQ (reference sequence). The CDR3, as DNA: TGTGCCAGCAGCTTAAAAGGGACTAGCGGGAGGCAGGCCTACGAGCAGTACTTC. Amino acids: CASSLKGTSGRQAYEQYF. Full variable domain (remainder filled in from reference TRBV7-9 and TRBJ2-7): DTGVSQNPRHKITKRGQNVTFRCDPISEHNRLYWYRQTLGQGPEFLTYFQNEAQLEKSRLLSDRFSAERPKGSFSTLEIQRTEQGDSAMYLCASSLKGTSGRQAYEQYFGPGTRLTVT.

The rearrangement uses TRBV19 and TRBJ1-3, with D perhaps matching TRBD1 (6 bases). The germline gives CDR1 LNHDA, CDR2 SQIVND (reference sequence). This CDR3 is built from 14 residues. The V end lost 6 bases, the J end lost 4 bases, and 13 bases lay between the germline ends. CDR3: CASSDWTEGNTIYF. CDR3 nucleotides: TGTGCCAGTAGCGATTGGACAGAAGGAAACACCATATATTTT.

V gene TRBV1 combines with J gene TRBJ2-7; the table gives TRBD2 as D, unverified against the DNA. TRBV1 is a recognized pseudogene. The CDR3 loop spans 18 amino acids. The CDR3 DNA reads as TGCACCAGCAGCCAATGCCCGGGACTAGCGGGCCTGGCATACGAGCAGTACTTC. Protein: CTSSQCPGLAGLAYEQYF.

The CDR3 loop is CASSQVADVYEQYF. CDR3 sequence (DNA): TGCGCCAGCAGCCAAGTTGCGGATGTGTACGAGCAGTACTTC. The chain has TRBV4-1 and TRBJ2-7; D uncertain. Per the germline V gene, CDR1 is MGHRA and CDR2 is YSYEKL. There are 14 residues in the CDR3. The germline V and J ends were trimmed by 1 base and 4 bases, with 11 bases remaining between them.

The chain combines TRBV7-9 with TRBJ2-7; D might be TRBD1 (7 bases). Germline loops: CDR1 SEHNR, CDR2 FQNEAQ (reference sequence). V gave up 2 bases and J gave up 4 bases, with 18 bases separating them. The CDR3 length is 16 residues. DNA of the CDR3: TGTGCCAGCAGCTTACAACTATTGTCAGGGGGGTACGAGCAGTACTTC. Translation gives CASSLQLLSGGYEQYF.

The genes are TRBV7-6 and TRBJ1-2; possibly TRBD1 for D (5 bases). V dropped 1 base and J dropped 8 bases, with 14 bases sitting between them. Germline CDR1 and CDR2: SGHVS and FNYEAQ. There are 14 residues in the CDR3. The CDR3 sequence is CASSLGVREEGYTF. The CDR3 DNA sequence: TGTGCCAGCAGCTTAGGCGTCAGGGAGGAGGGCTACACCTTC. Variable domain in full (rest from reference TRBV7-6 and TRBJ1-2): GAGVSQSPRYKVTKRGQDVALRCDPISGHVSLYWYRQALGQGPEFLTYFNYEAQQDKSGLPNDRFSAERPEGSISTLTIQRTEQRDSAMYRCASSLGVREEGYTFGSGTRLTVV.

J is TRBJ2-1 and V is TRBV11-2, with 11 positions matching TRBD2. With 2 bases clipped from V and 8 bases from J, the junction kept 11 bases outside the gene matches. Germline CDR1 SGHAT, CDR2 FQNNGV. This CDR3 contains 17 residues. The DNA for the CDR3 is TGTGCCAGCAGCTTAAGGGGGAGACTAGCGGGATTTGATGAGCAGTTCTTC. Translation gives CASSLRGRLAGFDEQFF.

The rearrangement links TRBV5-1 to TRBJ2-1, with 7 bases that match TRBD1. The J segment lost 1 base and the V segment lost 4 bases, leaving 8 bases of the junction unmatched. CDR1 and CDR2 (germline): SGHRS, YFSETQ. The CDR3 loop spans 16 amino acids. The CDR3 loop reads CASSTPRQGSYNEQFF. CDR3 coding DNA: TGCGCCAGCAGCACCCCACGACAGGGATCCTACAATGAGCAGTTCTTC.

Only a few counts were recorded for this clone. The chain carries TRBV4-1 and TRBJ2-5, with D hard to call. Germline V gives CDR1 MGHRA, CDR2 YSYEKL. Trimming cost V 4 bases and J 1 base, with 10 bases left between them. The CDR3 length is 14 residues. CDR3 sequence (DNA): TGCGCCAGCAGCCCACAGATACTCCAAGAGACCCAGTACTTC. Translated: CASSPQILQETQYF.

Comments on this clone: This same CDR3 is encoded by further DNA sequences in the sample. The chain carries TRBV27 and TRBJ2-1, with D maybe TRBD1 (6 bases). The CDR3 consists of 14 residues. V lost 0 bases to trimming and J lost 4 bases, with 7 bases between them. CDR1 and CDR2 from the germline V gene are MNHEY and SMNVEV (reference sequence). CDR3 in DNA: TGTGCCAGCAGTTTATCCACAGGGTACAATGAGCAGTTCTTC. As protein: CASSLSTGYNEQFF.

The chain employs TRBV5-4 and TRBJ2-1; D remains unclear. The V and J ends lost 0 bases and 5 bases respectively, with 12 bases between them. CDR3 length: 15 amino acids. Germline V gene data show CDR1 as SGHNT and CDR2 as YYREEE (reference sequence). The CDR3 loop reads CASSLGPGEDNEQFF. Here the CDR3 DNA reads TGTGCCAGCAGCTTGGGACCCGGCGAGGACAATGAGCAGTTCTTC.

The rearrangement links TRBV2 to TRBJ2-2; the D gene is possibly TRBD1 (6 bases). This CDR3 comprises 13 residues. Per germline, CDR1 SNHLY and CDR2 FYNNEI. The V gene lost 8 bases and the J gene lost 4 bases, with 11 bases spanning the gap. CDR3 DNA: TGTGCCAGCGCGACAGGACGCACCGGGGAGCTGTTTTTT. Amino acid sequence: CASATGRTGELFF.

This clone came up a few times. J is TRBJ1-2 and V is TRBV19; 7 nucleotides match TRBD1. The CDR3 consists of 14 residues. Germline V gives CDR1 LNHDA, CDR2 SQIVND (reference sequence). The V and J ends lost 6 bases and 5 bases, in that order; junction bases with no gene match: 9. The CDR3 region has the DNA TGTGCCAGTAGCTACCCGACAGGGCCGTATGGCTACACCTTC. Translation: CASSYPTGPYGYTF.

The gene calls are TRBV28 and TRBJ2-7; no clear D. CDR1 is MDHEN, CDR2 SYDVKM, per germline. Trimming removed 2 bases from V and 4 bases from J, with 12 bases in between. The CDR3 covers 14 residues. CDR3 nucleotides: TGTGCCAGCAGTTTAATGAGGTTCGGGTACGAGCAGTACTTC. Translation gives CASSLMRFGYEQYF.

The V call is TRBV27, the J call TRBJ2-2; 11 nucleotides align to TRBD2. The germline V gene encodes CDR1 MNHEY and CDR2 SMNVEV (reference sequence). J gave up 4 bases and V 3 bases, and 4 bases lay outside the gene matches. The CDR3 contains 16 residues. The CDR3 coding sequence is TGTGCCAGCAGTTTCCTAGCGGGAGGACCCACCGGGGAGCTGTTTTTT. Protein: CASSFLAGGPTGELFF.

Remarks on this clone: This CDR3 is also generated by other DNA sequences in the sample. The rearrangement joins TRBV19 to TRBJ2-7; 9 bases are a match to TRBD1. The germline CDR1 and CDR2 sequences are LNHDA and SQIVND (reference sequence). The CDR3 extends over 15 amino acids. With 1 base clipped from V and 1 base from J, the junction kept 2 bases outside the gene matches. The CDR3 region is CASSIGQGGSYEQYF. The CDR3 region has the DNA TGTGCCAGTAGTATAGGACAGGGGGGATCCTACGAGCAGTACTTC. The complete variable domain, with remaining parts taken from reference TRBV19 and TRBJ2-7, reads DGGITQSPKYLFRKEGQNVTLSCEQNLNHDAMYWYRQDPGQGLRLIYYSQIVNDFQKGDIAEGYSVSREKKESFPLTVTSAQKNPTAFYLCASSIGQGGSYEQYFGPGTRLTVT.